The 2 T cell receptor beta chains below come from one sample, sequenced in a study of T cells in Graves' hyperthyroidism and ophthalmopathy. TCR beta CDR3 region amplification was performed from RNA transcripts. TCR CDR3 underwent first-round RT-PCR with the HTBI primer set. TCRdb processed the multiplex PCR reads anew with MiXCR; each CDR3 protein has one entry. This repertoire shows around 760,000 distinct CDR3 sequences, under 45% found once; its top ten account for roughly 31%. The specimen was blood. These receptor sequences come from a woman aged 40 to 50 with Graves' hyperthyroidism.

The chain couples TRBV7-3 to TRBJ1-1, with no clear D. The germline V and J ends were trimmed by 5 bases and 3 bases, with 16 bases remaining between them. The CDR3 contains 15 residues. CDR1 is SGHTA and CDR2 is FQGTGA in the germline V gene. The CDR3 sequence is CASSPLSSSDTEAFF. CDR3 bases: TGTGCCAGCAGCCCCTTATCCTCGAGTGACACTGAAGCTTTCTTT.

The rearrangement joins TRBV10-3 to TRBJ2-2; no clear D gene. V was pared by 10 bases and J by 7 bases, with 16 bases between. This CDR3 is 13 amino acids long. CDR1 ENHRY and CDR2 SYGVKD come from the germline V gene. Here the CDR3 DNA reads TGTGCCACGTACAGTACGGGTGTCGGGGAGCTGTTTTTT. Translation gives CATYSTGVGELFF.